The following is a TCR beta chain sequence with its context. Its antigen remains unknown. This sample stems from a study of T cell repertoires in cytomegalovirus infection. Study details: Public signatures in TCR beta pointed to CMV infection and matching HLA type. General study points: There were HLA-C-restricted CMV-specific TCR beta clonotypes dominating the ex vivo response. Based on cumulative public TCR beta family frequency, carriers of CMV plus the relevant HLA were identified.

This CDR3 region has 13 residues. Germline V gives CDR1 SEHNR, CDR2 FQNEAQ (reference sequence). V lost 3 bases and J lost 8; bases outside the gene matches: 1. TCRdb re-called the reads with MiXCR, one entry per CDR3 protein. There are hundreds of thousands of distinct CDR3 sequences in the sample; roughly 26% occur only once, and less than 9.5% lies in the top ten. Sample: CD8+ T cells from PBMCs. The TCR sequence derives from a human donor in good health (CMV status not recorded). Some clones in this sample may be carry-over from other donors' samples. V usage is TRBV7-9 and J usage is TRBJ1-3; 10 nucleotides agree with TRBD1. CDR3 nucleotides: TGTGCCAGCAGCTTGGACAGGGGGGACACCATATATTTT. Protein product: CASSLDRGDTIYF.